Shown below are 8 T cell receptor beta chains from a single sample sequenced in a study of blood T cell repertoires in COVID-19. The protocol was immunoSEQ multiplex PCR, while the TCRdb copy is restricted to in-frame clones and leaves out a portion. Of some 80,000 clones listed, about 85% are singletons. The sample comprised peripheral blood. The receptors originated from a man between 60 and 75 years old with COVID-19, enrolled during active disease.

This clone was picked up a small number of times. The chain joins TRBV5-4 to TRBJ2-2, with D perhaps matching TRBD1 (6 bases). Trimming took off 5 bases at V and 2 bases at J, with 16 bases between the two ends. Germline V CDR1 and CDR2: SGHNT, YYREEE (reference sequence). This CDR3 has 16 residues. The DNA for the CDR3 is TGTGCCAGCAGTGACATAACAGGGTTAAACACCGGGGAGCTGTTTTTT. Residues: CASSDITGLNTGELFF.

J is TRBJ1-2 and V is TRBV3-1 (or the pseudogene TRBV3-2); D perhaps matches TRBD1 (6 bases). V lost 3 bases and J 2 bases, leaving 13 bases between the germline ends. Germline V gene lookup returns CDR1 LGHDT and CDR2 YNNKEL (reference sequence). The CDR3 loop spans 15 amino acids. DNA for the CDR3: TGTGCCAGCAGCCAGAGGGGACACTCCAACTATGGCTACACCTTC. Translated: CASSQRGHSNYGYTF.

V is TRBV24-1 and J is TRBJ2-1; 7 positions agree with TRBD2. Trimming took 5 bases from V and 5 from J; bases not matched to a gene: 8. This CDR3 is built from 15 residues. Germline CDR1 KGHDR, CDR2 SFDVKD. In DNA form, the CDR3 reads TGTGCCACCAGTGCCCTGGGACTACAAAACAATGAGCAGTTCTTC. Encoded protein: CATSALGLQNNEQFF.

The V call is TRBV5-6, the J call TRBJ2-7; D call uncertain. Germline V gives CDR1 SGHDT, CDR2 YYEEEE. CDR3 length: 14 amino acids. Trimming took 4 bases from V and 3 from J, leaving 14 bases between them. CDR3 nucleotide sequence: TGTGCCAGCAGCCAACCCCGATGGAGCTACGAGCAGTACTTC. Its protein is CASSQPRWSYEQYF.

V usage is TRBV2 and J usage is TRBJ1-2; D gene uncertain. The germline V and J ends were trimmed by 3 bases and 4 bases, with 9 bases remaining between them. CDR1 is SNHLY and CDR2 is FYNNEI in the germline V gene. CDR3 size: 13 residues. The DNA for the CDR3 is TGTGCCAGCAGTGAGTACAGTGTCTATGGCTACACCTTC. Translated, it gives CASSEYSVYGYTF.

This chain connects TRBV29-1 to TRBJ2-5; TRBD2 matches at 11 bases. This CDR3 spans 15 amino acids. The V and J ends lost 2 bases and 5 bases, in that order; junction bases with no gene match: 7. Germline assignment: CDR1 SQVTM and CDR2 ANQGSEA. CDR3 in DNA: TGCAGCGTTGAACCCGGGGCTAGCGGGAGGGAGACCCAGTACTTC. Its translation is CSVEPGASGRETQYF.

The rearrangement joins TRBV9 to TRBJ2-3; 8 positions match TRBD2. The CDR3 totals 15 residues. Per germline, CDR1 SGDLS and CDR2 YYNGEE. The trim removed 4 bases at V and 2 bases at J, leaving 6 bases unmatched. The CDR3 spells CASSLSGGDTDTQYF. In DNA, the CDR3 is TGTGCCAGCAGCTTAAGCGGGGGTGACACAGATACGCAGTATTTT. Filled out from reference TRBV9 and TRBJ2-3, the complete variable domain reads DSGVTQTPKHLITATGQRVTLRCSPRSGDLSVYWYQQSLDQGLQFLIQYYNGEERAKGNILERFSAQQFPDLHSELNLSSLELGDSALYFCASSLSGGDTDTQYFGPGTRLTVL.

The CDR3 is CASSLVHGTGGTEAFF. The CDR3 bases are TGCGCCAGCAGCTTGGTCCACGGGACAGGGGGCACTGAAGCTTTCTTT. The rearrangement links TRBV5-1 to TRBJ1-1, with 11 bases aligning to TRBD1. V shed 0 bases and J 4 bases; nucleotides not matched to a gene: 5. Germline V gene data show CDR1 as SGHRS and CDR2 as YFSETQ. This CDR3 region has 16 residues.